A single sample gave rise to the 8 T cell receptor beta chains below, sequenced in a study of T cell responses to AZD1222 COVID-19 vaccine. Using immunoSEQ multiplex PCR, the repertoire was profiled, and TCRdb retains in-frame clones only, with some absent. The sample includes 130,000 or so clones, about 93% of them seen just once. The sequencing used peripheral blood, collected on day 0 of AZD1222 vaccination. These receptors were obtained from an adult in good health.

The gene calls are TRBV27 and TRBJ2-2; D is unclear. V lost 8 bases and J lost 0, with 4 bases in between. Germline loops: CDR1 MNHEY, CDR2 SMNVEV (reference sequence). This CDR3 spans 12 amino acids. CDR3 amino acids: CASGPNTGELFF. CDR3 bases: TGTGCCAGCGGCCCGAACACCGGGGAGCTGTTTTTT.

V is TRBV19 and J is TRBJ1-4, with no clear D. This CDR3 region has 15 residues. Germline loops: CDR1 LNHDA, CDR2 SQIVND (reference sequence). The ends were cut back, 3 bases at V and 0 bases at J, with 8 bases in the middle. Here the CDR3 reads CASSIYHTTNEKLFF. The CDR3 DNA is TGTGCCAGTAGTATCTATCACACAACTAATGAAAAACTGTTTTTT.

J is TRBJ1-4 and V is TRBV2; weak D call: TRBD1 (6 bases). V lost 1 base and J lost 5, with 11 bases in between. Per germline, CDR1 SNHLY and CDR2 FYNNEI. The CDR3 has 15 residues. The CDR3 loop is CASSEERGVNEKLFF. DNA for the CDR3: TGTGCCAGCAGTGAAGAAAGGGGGGTCAATGAAAAACTGTTTTTT.

This clone occurred once. V and J are TRBV5-1 and TRBJ2-3, with 9 bases aligning to TRBD2. Unmatched junction bases numbered 7, after V lost 7 bases and J lost 4 bases. The length of the CDR3 is 14 residues. Germline V gene sequence: CDR1 SGHRS, CDR2 YFSETQ. The CDR3 protein is CASAPGLAPDTQYF. The CDR3 nucleotides read TGCGCCAGCGCACCGGGACTAGCCCCAGATACGCAGTATTTT. Variable domain in full (rest from reference TRBV5-1 and TRBJ2-3): KAGVTQTPRYLIKTRGQQVTLSCSPISGHRSVSWYQQTPGQGLQFLFEYFSETQRNKGNFPGRFSGRQFSNSRSEMNVSTLELGDSALYLCASAPGLAPDTQYFGPGTRLTVL.

This chain uses TRBV5-1 with TRBJ1-1, with 12 bases matching TRBD1. The V gene end was trimmed by 2 bases and the J gene end by 4 bases; junction bases not matched to a gene: 12. The CDR3 spans 18 residues. CDR1 and CDR2 (germline): SGHRS, YFSETQ. The DNA of the CDR3 is TGCGCCAGCAGCTTCCGTACCGGGACAGGGGGCCGAGGCACTGAAGCTTTCTTT. Encoded protein: CASSFRTGTGGRGTEAFF.

V gene TRBV6-5 combines with J gene TRBJ1-2; D call uncertain. The V and J ends lost 6 bases and 4 bases respectively, with 6 bases between them. CDR3 length: 11 amino acids. The germline V gene has CDR1 MNHEY and CDR2 SVGAGI. The CDR3 coding sequence is TGTGCCAGCAGCGGACTCTATGGCTACACCTTC. It codes for CASSGLYGYTF.

This clone has a handful of counts. This chain joins TRBV7-9 and TRBJ1-1; unclear D gene. The length of the CDR3 is 14 residues. CDR1 and CDR2 from the germline V gene are SEHNR and FQNEAQ (reference sequence). Trimming shortened V by 4 bases and J by 7 bases, and 16 bases separated the two germline ends. The CDR3 loop is CASSSLRVENEAFF. In DNA form, the CDR3 reads TGTGCCAGCAGCTCCCTTCGTGTGGAGAATGAAGCTTTCTTT.

The rearrangement links TRBV7-2 to TRBJ2-7; the D gene could be TRBD1 or TRBD2 (5 bases each). The V end lost 5 bases, the J end lost 1 base, and 9 bases lay between the germline ends. This CDR3 comprises 13 residues. Per the germline V gene, CDR1 is SGHTA and CDR2 is FQGNSA. CDR3 bases: TGTGCCAGCAGCCGGGACCCGTCCTACGAGCAGTACTTC. It is translated as CASSRDPSYEQYF. Based on the CDR3 plus reference TRBV7-2 and TRBJ2-7, the full variable domain is GAGVSQSPSNKVTEKGKDVELRCDPISGHTALYWYRQSLGQGLEFLIYFQGNSAPDKSGLPSDRFSAERTGGSVSTLTIQRTQQEDSAVYLCASSRDPSYEQYFGPGTRLTVT.